Below, 28 T cell receptor beta chains from the same sample are listed, as sequenced in a study of blood T cells in healthy people across ages. With a J-beta primer mix and a sample-barcoded 5' primer, a second PCR ran 7 to 11 cycles. TCRdb independently ran MiXCR on the 5' RACE reads; one entry per CDR3 protein. In the table there are some 640,000 distinct CDR3 sequences, about 30% of which are singletons. Sequencing used blood. All receptors come from a woman aged 80 or over in good health.

Many counts were recorded for this clonotype. The gene calls are TRBV10-3 and TRBJ2-7; no clear D gene. Germline V gives CDR1 ENHRY, CDR2 SYGVKD. The CDR3 sequence is 11 residues long. Between the trimmed V and J ends, which lost 0 bases and 6 bases, there was a span of 3 bases. The CDR3 loop is CAISESTEQYF. For the CDR3, the DNA is TGTGCCATCAGTGAGTCCACCGAGCAGTACTTC.

The chain couples TRBV7-9 to TRBJ2-2; TRBD2 matches 9 bases. The length of the CDR3 is 16 residues. V lost 6 bases, J lost 4 bases, and 9 bases stayed unmatched. Germline-derived CDR1 and CDR2 are SEHNR and FQNEAQ (reference sequence). The CDR3 region has the DNA TGTGCCAGCAGAGGGCCGGGACTAGCCTCCACCGGGGAGCTGTTTTTT. It codes for CASRGPGLASTGELFF.

Concerning this clonotype itself: This sequence may be a read error, since a much larger clone differs from it by one base. CDR3 sequence reads: CASSETGAKEETQYF. The CDR3, as DNA: TGTGCCAGCAGCGAAACCGGGGCCAAAGAAGAGACCCAGTACTTC. The chain combines TRBV9 with TRBJ2-7; D tentatively fits TRBD1 or TRBD2 (5 bases each). The end of the DNA fits TRBJ2-5 better, so the J call may be wrong. Per the germline V gene, CDR1 is SGDLS and CDR2 is YYNGEE. CDR3 length: 15 amino acids.

For this clonotype: A read error may be the cause here, since a much bigger clone is one base away. The chain carries TRBV3-1 and TRBJ2-7; D is ambiguous. The CDR3 spans 13 residues. Germline CDR1 and CDR2: LGHDT and YNNKEL (reference sequence). CDR3 coding DNA: TGTGCCGGCAGCCAAGTGGACTCCTACGAGCAGTACTTC. Its translation: CAGSQVDSYEQYF.

In DNA form, the CDR3 reads TGTGCCAGCAGTTACTCGATGGAAAGGGTTCGGCCCCAGCATTTT. As protein: CASSYSMERVRPQHF. This chain links TRBV6-2 or TRBV6-3 with TRBJ1-5; no clear D gene. The CDR3 sequence is 15 residues long. The V end was cut by 0 bases, the J end by 9 bases, with 15 bases between. Germline-derived CDR1 and CDR2 are MNHEY and SVGEGT.

Worth noting for this clonotype: A much bigger clone sits one base away, suggesting this may be a read error. J is TRBJ2-7 and V is TRBV4-2; 7 nucleotides agree with TRBD2. With V trimmed by 0 bases and J by 7 bases, 12 bases remained unmatched. In germline, CDR1 is LGHNA, CDR2 YNFKEQ. This CDR3 is 16 amino acids long. In DNA, the CDR3 is TGTGCCAGCAGCCAAGAAGTGGGGGGGTATTTGAATGAGCAGTACTTC. It translates to CASSQEVGGYLNEQYF.

In this sample, this clonotype turned up many times. This chain connects TRBV10-3 to TRBJ1-2, with D uncertain. Germline V gives CDR1 ENHRY, CDR2 SYGVKD. There are 14 residues in the CDR3. With 0 bases removed from V and 5 bases from J, the gap between germline ends came to 10 bases. Here the CDR3 DNA reads TGTGCCATCAGTGAGTCGAGTCAGGCTTATGGCTACACCTTC. This gives the protein CAISESSQAYGYTF.

This clonotype occurred many times. The chain carries TRBV7-2 and TRBJ2-5, with no clear D. Germline assignment: CDR1 SGHTA and CDR2 FQGNSA. V dropped 2 bases and J dropped 2 bases, with 6 bases sitting between them. The CDR3 covers 13 residues. The CDR3 sequence is CASSLLTQETQYF. Here the CDR3 DNA reads TGTGCCAGCAGCTTATTGACTCAAGAGACCCAGTACTTC.

This clonotype was observed many times. CDR3 region: CASSQEEGRTYEQYF. The CDR3 nucleotides read TGCGCCAGCAGCCAAGAAGAGGGGCGGACCTACGAGCAGTACTTC. V and J are TRBV4-1 and TRBJ2-7; D may correspond to TRBD1 or TRBD2 (5 bases each). In germline, CDR1 is MGHRA, CDR2 YSYEKL. The CDR3 consists of 15 residues. V was cut by 0 bases and J by 2 bases, with 11 bases left in between.

V and J are TRBV6-2 or TRBV6-3 and TRBJ1-5, with unresolved D. V was cut by 2 bases and J by 4 bases, with 6 bases left in between. Germline CDR1 reads MNHEY; CDR2 reads SVGEGT. The CDR3 is 13 residues long. The CDR3 DNA is TGTGCCAGCAGTTACGAGCTAAATCAGCCCCAGCATTTT. Residues: CASSYELNQPQHF.

This clonotype was seen a handful of times. The V and J genes are TRBV6-6 and TRBJ1-2; possible D gene TRBD1, 6 bases. The CDR3 consists of 12 residues. The V gene lost 5 bases and the J gene lost 7 bases, with 11 bases spanning the gap. Germline CDR1 MNHNY, CDR2 SVGAGI (reference sequence). The CDR3 DNA reads as TGTGCCAGCAGTGGGGGCGCGGGTGGCTACACCTTC. It is translated as CASSGGAGGYTF.

In regard to this clonotype: A much larger clone differs by one base, so this may be a read error. The chain couples TRBV5-6 to TRBJ1-2, with D hard to call. V lost 1 base and J 9 bases, leaving 19 bases between the germline ends. This CDR3 is built from 15 residues. From germline, CDR1 is SGHDT and CDR2 YYEEEE. The CDR3 is CASSLTPDVSYSYTF. In DNA form, the CDR3 reads TGTGCCAGCAGCTTGACCCCGGACGTCTCATATAGCTACACCTTC.

The chain recombines TRBV2 with TRBJ2-5, with 7 bases aligning to TRBD2. The germline CDR1 and CDR2 sequences are SNHLY and FYNNEI. Unmatched junction bases numbered 13, after V lost 4 bases and J lost 11 bases. The CDR3 length is 14 residues. For the CDR3, the DNA is TGTGCCAGCAGTGCCCTCGGGGGGAGGGTTGAGCAGTACTTC. Encoded protein: CASSALGGRVEQYF.

This clonotype was seen at least ten times. This chain uses TRBV9 with TRBJ2-3; 8 nucleotides match TRBD1. Germline V gene sequence: CDR1 SGDLS, CDR2 YYNGEE. The CDR3 is 17 residues long. With V trimmed by 0 bases and J by 8 bases, 14 bases remained unmatched. This chain's CDR3 is CASSVEPGGGGDGTQYF. In DNA form, the CDR3 reads TGTGCCAGCAGCGTAGAGCCAGGGGGCGGAGGAGATGGTACGCAGTATTTT.

This clonotype showed up many times. The rearrangement links TRBV5-1 to TRBJ1-2; possible D gene TRBD1, 6 bases. The V gene lost 0 bases and the J gene lost 4 bases, with 7 bases spanning the gap. This CDR3 is built from 13 residues. From germline, CDR1 is SGHRS and CDR2 YFSETQ. The CDR3 region is CASSLEDSYGYTF. For the CDR3, the DNA is TGCGCCAGCAGCTTGGAGGACAGCTATGGCTACACCTTC.

This clonotype was counted ten times or more. The J gene is TRBJ1-2, the V gene TRBV12-3 or TRBV12-4, with 9 bases lining up with TRBD1. Losses at the gene ends were 4 bases for V and 4 bases for J; bases not matched to a gene: 4. The CDR3 spans 14 residues. The CDR3 loop reads CASSSRTGAYGYTF. The CDR3 DNA is TGTGCCAGCAGTTCCCGGACAGGGGCCTATGGCTACACCTTC.

The chain combines TRBV10-2 with TRBJ2-7; D unclear. The CDR3 totals 13 residues. Germline CDR1 WSHSY, CDR2 SAAADI. The germline V and J ends were trimmed by 6 bases and 3 bases, with 12 bases remaining between them. CDR3 loop: CASRNWTLYEQYF. CDR3 coding DNA: TGCGCCAGCAGGAACTGGACCCTCTACGAGCAGTACTTC.

This clonotype was counted ten times or more. The chain recombines TRBV5-1 with TRBJ2-3; 8 positions agree with TRBD2. Germline values: CDR1 SGHRS, CDR2 YFSETQ. J was trimmed by 5 bases and V by 4 bases; bases with no gene match: 6. The CDR3 covers 14 residues. DNA of the CDR3: TGCGCCAGCAGCCCGGGGGGGGCCGGAGATACGCAGTATTTT. Residues: CASSPGGAGDTQYF.

This clonotype was recorded at least ten times. The V gene is TRBV5-1, the J gene TRBJ1-5; D remains unclear. With 0 bases removed from V and 3 bases from J, the gap between germline ends came to 10 bases. CDR1 is SGHRS and CDR2 is YFSETQ in the germline V gene. The CDR3 contains 15 residues. The CDR3 coding sequence is TGCGCCAGCAGCTTGGTCGGACCTCCCAATCAGCCCCAGCATTTT. Translated: CASSLVGPPNQPQHF.

The gene calls are TRBV4-1 and TRBJ2-3, with a possible D match to TRBD2 (6 bases). This CDR3 has 13 amino acids. The germline V and J ends were trimmed by 5 bases and 5 bases, with 11 bases remaining between them. CDR1 is MGHRA, CDR2 YSYEKL, per germline. The DNA of the CDR3 is TGCGCCAGCAGCTTGTCTAGCGAAGATACGCAGTATTTT. Translation gives CASSLSSEDTQYF.

This clonotype showed up many times. CDR3 nucleotide sequence: TGTGCCAGCAGCTTCGGGGACACAGATACGCAGTATTTT. Amino acid sequence: CASSFGDTDTQYF. The chain links TRBV7-8 to TRBJ2-3; D might be TRBD2 (5 bases). Germline V CDR1 and CDR2: SGHVS, FQNEAQ. The germline V and J ends were trimmed by 3 bases and 2 bases, with 6 bases remaining between them. CDR3 length: 13 residues.

In this sample, this clonotype turned up a few times. J is TRBJ1-4 and V is TRBV6-1, with 10 bases identical to TRBD1. CDR1 MNHNS and CDR2 SASEGT come from the germline V gene. Trimming at V came to 1 base and at J to 8 bases, leaving 4 bases not matched to a gene. This CDR3 has 15 amino acids. The CDR3 DNA follows: TGTGCCAGCAGTGAAGGACAGGGGGCGGGAGAAAAACTGTTTTTT. It is translated as CASSEGQGAGEKLFF.

The table lists this clonotype with many counts. The chain couples TRBV6-1 to TRBJ2-3; 11 nucleotides agree with TRBD2. V was clipped by 6 bases and J by 2 bases; unmatched bases: 7. The CDR3 sequence is 16 residues long. Germline CDR1 MNHNS, CDR2 SASEGT. The CDR3 reads CASRTGTSGLTDTQYF. The CDR3 coding sequence is TGTGCCAGCAGGACGGGGACTAGCGGCCTCACAGATACGCAGTATTTT.

This clonotype occurred many times. This chain links TRBV29-1 with TRBJ2-7; D gene ambiguous. CDR3 size: 11 residues. Germline CDR1 reads SQVTM; CDR2 reads ANQGSEA. Deletions cut 4 bases from V and 5 bases from J, with 9 bases between. Here the CDR3 reads CSVVQIHEQYF. CDR3 nucleotides: TGCAGCGTTGTGCAGATCCACGAGCAGTACTTC.

There are a few counts of this clonotype. The J gene is TRBJ1-1, the V gene TRBV20-1, with D possibly TRBD1 on 5 matching bases. Deletions cut 0 bases from V and 4 bases from J, with 12 bases between. CDR1 and CDR2 (germline): DFQATT, SNEGSKA (reference sequence). CDR3 length equals 14 residues. DNA of the CDR3: TGCAGTGCTAGAGAAGAAGGGCAGGGCACTGAAGCTTTCTTT. As protein: CSAREEGQGTEAFF.

The table lists this clonotype with many counts. The rearrangement joins TRBV12-3 or TRBV12-4 to TRBJ2-7, with 8 bases matching TRBD1. The CDR3 runs 14 residues. V shed 7 bases and J 0 bases; nucleotides not matched to a gene: 5. CDR3 DNA sequence: TGTGCCAGCAAGAGGGACAGGAGCTCCTACGAGCAGTACTTC. Translated, it gives CASKRDRSSYEQYF.

To note about this clonotype: A much larger clone differs from this one at a single base, so this may be a read error. The chain is built from TRBV19 and TRBJ1-1; D is unresolved. Germline V gene sequence: CDR1 LNHDA, CDR2 SQIVND (reference sequence). The V and J ends lost 5 bases and 7 bases respectively, with 8 bases between them. The CDR3 runs 11 residues. CDR3 region: CASSWVSEAFF. The CDR3, as DNA: TGTGCCAGTAGTTGGGTGAGTGAAGCTTTCTTT.

The chain uses TRBV7-9 and TRBJ2-3, with D perhaps TRBD1 or TRBD2 (5 bases each). V dropped 5 bases and J dropped 0 bases, with 12 bases sitting between them. The V gene's germline CDR1 is SEHNR and CDR2 FQNEAQ (reference sequence). The CDR3 consists of 15 residues. CDR3 DNA sequence: TGTGCCAGCAGCGGTCAGGGCGGGAGCACAGATACGCAGTATTTT. Translated, it gives CASSGQGGSTDTQYF.